This TCR beta chain emerged from a study of blood T cell repertoires in COVID-19. For the study at large: Sites in the United States, Italy and Spain provided acute and convalescent COVID-19 samples.

The study drew participants aged about 18 to 90 years from approximately 25 US areas. The CDR3 spans 15 residues. V dropped 3 bases and J dropped 0; count of bases not matched to a gene: 1. From germline, CDR1 is KGHSH and CDR2 LQKENI. Clones were read by immunoSEQ multiplex PCR, and TCRdb kept only the in-frame ones, dropping some. Seen here are 260,000 or so clones, around 82% observed once, and the top ten hold approximately 4%. This receptor was taken from a woman aged 40 to 50 who had been exposed to COVID-19. This chain uses TRBV18 with TRBJ2-2; 7 nucleotides match TRBD1. The sample was PBMCs or T cells enriched from blood (not recorded which). This CDR3 is CASSPTGTNTGELFF. CDR3 sequence (DNA): TGTGCCAGCTCACCGACAGGGACGAACACCGGGGAGCTGTTTTTT.